This T cell receptor beta chain was documented in a study of cytomegalovirus exposure and HLA in healthy donors. Study information: In an earlier analysis, around 120 million unique TCR beta sequences were found from 150 million to 200 million T cells.

The PCR was carried out with 60 Vbeta primers and 13 Jbeta primers. The repertoire was sequenced with immunoSEQ multiplex PCR; TCRdb's copy has only in-frame clones and lacks some. The table shows roughly 150,000 clones, with roughly 80% occurring only once. V lost 0 bases, J lost 1 base, and 15 bases stayed unmatched. The V gene's germline CDR1 is SGDLS and CDR2 YYNGEE. This CDR3 has 20 amino acids. Regarding the study as a whole: In vitro work confirmed that three CMV-associated chains recognize CMV antigens.

With respect to this clone: The antigen is undetermined.

The gene calls are TRBV9 and TRBJ2-2; 7 nucleotides match TRBD2. This receptor was obtained from a middle-aged man in good health and CMV-seropositive. Material for sequencing was PBMCs. The CDR3: CASSVAPWEGRKVNTGELFF. The DNA for the CDR3 is TGTGCCAGCAGCGTAGCTCCTTGGGAGGGACGAAAAGTGAACACCGGGGAGCTGTTTTTT.